This entry lists 11 T cell receptor beta chains sequenced from one sample in a study of blood T cell repertoires in COVID-19. Assay used: immunoSEQ multiplex PCR; TCRdb lists only in-frame clones, some missing. The table lists 350,000 to 450,000 clones, just over 90% of them singletons. The specimen was PBMCs or T cells enriched from blood (not recorded which). The receptor source for this set is a woman aged 40-49 years who had been exposed to COVID-19.

J is TRBJ1-2 and V is TRBV6-6, with TRBD1 matching over 8 bases. Losses at the gene ends were 0 bases for V and 3 bases for J; bases not matched to a gene: 6. Germline CDR1 reads MNHNY; CDR2 reads SVGAGI (reference sequence). This CDR3 has 16 amino acids. This CDR3 is CASSYSMDRDYYGYTF. In DNA form, the CDR3 reads TGTGCCAGCAGTTACTCGATGGACAGGGACTACTATGGCTACACCTTC.

The chain combines TRBV20-1 with TRBJ1-6; D unresolved. Germline loops: CDR1 DFQATT, CDR2 SNEGSKA (reference sequence). CDR3 length equals 11 residues. V lost 0 bases and J lost 14, with 8 bases in between. Here the CDR3 DNA reads TGCAGTGCTAGAGATTTGATAGCCCTCCACTTT. Translation: CSARDLIALHF.

V gene TRBV2 combines with J gene TRBJ1-2, with 11 bases identical to TRBD1. The germline CDR1 and CDR2 sequences are SNHLY and FYNNEI. The junction had 6 bases not matched to a gene; V was cut back by 5 bases and J by 4 bases. This CDR3 is built from 15 residues. The CDR3 loop reads CASSLDRGRVYGYTF. The CDR3 DNA sequence: TGTGCCAGCAGTTTGGACAGGGGGCGAGTCTATGGCTACACCTTC.

The genes are TRBV19 and TRBJ2-2, with TRBD1 identical over 9 bases. The trim removed 4 bases at V and 2 bases at J, leaving 2 bases unmatched. Germline loops: CDR1 LNHDA, CDR2 SQIVND (reference sequence). The CDR3 has 15 residues. CDR3 in amino acids: CASSRTGDNTGELFF. DNA of the CDR3: TGTGCCAGTAGTAGGACAGGGGACAACACCGGGGAGCTGTTTTTT.

The chain carries TRBV7-3 and TRBJ2-1; D is perhaps TRBD1 (5 bases). The CDR3 sequence is 15 residues long. Germline V gene sequence: CDR1 SGHTA, CDR2 FQGTGA. V gave up 2 bases and J gave up 8 bases, with 16 bases separating them. The CDR3 loop is CASSLGAKAGHEQFF. The DNA of the CDR3 is TGTGCCAGCAGCTTAGGGGCTAAGGCCGGCCATGAGCAGTTCTTC.

J is TRBJ2-2 and V is TRBV20-1; tentatively, D is TRBD1 (6 bases). The CDR3 extends over 17 amino acids. V dropped 3 bases and J dropped 8 bases, with 25 bases sitting between them. Per germline, CDR1 DFQATT and CDR2 SNEGSKA (reference sequence). The CDR3 DNA reads TGCAGTGCTAGTAGGGGGAGTGCCTCCCAGCGGTGGGGGGAGCTGTTTTTT. It specifies CSASRGSASQRWGELFF.

This chain links TRBV15 with TRBJ1-2, with D perhaps TRBD1 (6 bases). Germline V CDR1 and CDR2: LNHNV, YYDKDF (reference sequence). The germline V and J ends were trimmed by 3 bases and 4 bases, with 12 bases remaining between them. This CDR3 has 14 amino acids. Here the CDR3 DNA reads TGTGCCACCAGCAGGAATGGGGGCCTCTATGGCTACACCTTC. This sequence encodes CATSRNGGLYGYTF.

The V call is TRBV7-9, the J call TRBJ1-2, with D maybe TRBD1 (6 bases). The ends were cut back, 5 bases at V and 6 bases at J, with 22 bases in the middle. This CDR3 has 16 residues. CDR1 is SEHNR, CDR2 FQNEAQ, per germline (reference sequence). The CDR3 loop reads CASSRPLLREGDGYTF. The CDR3 region has the DNA TGTGCCAGCAGCCGGCCCCTCTTGAGGGAGGGGGATGGCTACACCTTC.

The gene calls are TRBV7-9 and TRBJ1-4, with a tentative D call TRBD1 (6 bases). The germline V and J ends were trimmed by 5 bases and 0 bases, with 16 bases remaining between them. The CDR3 is made up of 17 amino acids. CDR1 and CDR2 from the germline V gene are SEHNR and FQNEAQ (reference sequence). The CDR3 protein is CASSRWTEFATNEKLFF. The CDR3 region has the DNA TGTGCCAGCAGCCGATGGACAGAGTTTGCAACTAATGAAAAACTGTTTTTT. Full variable domain (rest looked up from reference TRBV7-9 and TRBJ1-4): DTGVSQNPRHKITKRGQNVTFRCDPISEHNRLYWYRQTLGQGPEFLTYFQNEAQLEKSRLLSDRFSAERPKGSFSTLEIQRTEQGDSAMYLCASSRWTEFATNEKLFFGSGTQLSVL.

The chain uses TRBV30 and TRBJ1-1; no firm D call. The length of the CDR3 is 14 residues. Germline V gives CDR1 GTSNPN, CDR2 SVGIG (reference sequence). V gave up 0 bases and J gave up 5 bases, with 13 bases separating them. CDR3 nucleotide sequence: TGTGCCTGGAGTGTACATGGAGGAAGGACTGAAGCTTTCTTT. This translates into CAWSVHGGRTEAFF. The full variable domain, with the rest looked up from reference TRBV30 and TRBJ1-1, is SQTIHQWPATLVQPVGSPLSLECTVEGTSNPNLYWYRQAAGRGLQLLFYSVGIGQISSEVPQNLSASRPQDRQFILSSKKLLLSDSGFYLCAWSVHGGRTEAFFGQGTRLTVV.

The gene calls are TRBV18 and TRBJ2-6; the match to TRBD1 covers 10 bases. CDR1 is KGHSH and CDR2 is LQKENI in the germline V gene. This CDR3 is built from 18 residues. The V gene end was trimmed by 4 bases and the J gene end by 0 bases; junction bases not matched to a gene: 6. In DNA form, the CDR3 reads TGTGCCAGCTCACAGAGACAGGGGGCGAGCTCTGGGGCCAACGTCCTGACTTTC. This sequence encodes CASSQRQGASSGANVLTF.